This note documents a single TCR beta chain sequence. These data come from a study of blood T cell repertoires in COVID-19. V was clipped by 1 base and J by 2 bases, with 14 bases between them. Germline CDR1 and CDR2: MGHRA and YSYEKL. The CDR3 covers 16 residues. Sequencing was performed with immunoSEQ multiplex PCR; in TCRdb, only in-frame clones are kept and a portion is missing. The sample has under 200,000 clones; about 80% are singletons. The J gene is TRBJ2-5, the V gene TRBV4-1; TRBD2 might be the D (6 bases). Sequenced input: peripheral blood. This clonotype was obtained from a man in his 60s with acute or convalescent COVID-19. DNA of the CDR3: TGCGCCAGCAGCCAAGGTCTTCGGGACTCTCAAGAGACCCAGTACTTC. It translates to CASSQGLRDSQETQYF.